This T cell receptor beta chain comes out of a study of monozygotic twins with inflammatory bowel disease. Notes on the study in general: Fewer shared clonotypes with others were found in IBD patients than in healthy twins, especially with disease activity. Diversity of TCRbeta measured by inverse Simpson was lower in IBD patients than in healthy co-twins.

This CDR3 has 13 residues. Germline-derived CDR1 and CDR2 are SGHAT and FQNNGV. On this clonotype: Antigen: not known.

There were around 3,300 ng of total RNA used for each TCR library. A 6-nucleotide sample barcode was carried by the UMIs, which template switching added. TCRdb reprocessed the 5' RACE reads, keeping one entry per CDR3 protein, no DNA. The listing records approximately 160,000 distinct CDR3 sequences. This rearrangement joins TRBV11-2 to TRBJ1-2. Source material: blood. This receptor was taken from a human donor with ulcerative colitis or Crohn's disease, or a healthy co-twin of an affected twin (not recorded which). The CDR3 spells CASSLGQIYGYTF.